A single T cell receptor beta chain is shown here with its context. This CDR3 spans 14 amino acids. The germline gives CDR1 MNHEY, CDR2 SVGAGI. This sample stems from a study of T cells expressing NK-cell markers. Reprocessing the 5' RACE reads, TCRdb reports a single entry for every CDR3 protein and omits DNA. Recorded for this sample: 300,000 to 450,000 distinct CDR3 sequences. This TCR was recovered from a man aged 18-75 years in good health. Material for sequencing was blood T cells: a sorted CD56 or NKG2C T cell subset, CD4+ or CD8+ T cells, or bulk PBMC T cells (not recorded which). The J gene is TRBJ1-3, the V gene TRBV6-5; without DNA, the TCRdb call of TRBD1 cannot be checked. The CDR3 loop reads CASSLRQGANTIYF.